These 20 T cell receptor beta chains came from one sample sequenced in a study of vaccination effects on CD4 cells after COVID-19. ViraFEST expansion of antigen-specific CD4+ T cells with viral peptide pools preceded sequencing. Isolating CD4+ T cells followed ten to eleven days of culture. Nucleocapsid antibodies were negative in the vaccine recipients, who had never had SARS-CoV-2 infection. These receptors have no identified antigens. This table comes from immunoSEQ multiplex PCR, and its TCRdb copy is limited to in-frame clones, with some not included. The sample carries about 27,000 clones, about 70% recorded once. The specimen comprised CD4+ T cells from PBMCs cultured with HCoV-NL63 spike peptides, sampled before COVID-19 vaccination. The receptors derive from a human donor who received a COVID-19 vaccine.

CDR3 nucleotide sequence: TGTGCCAGTAGTCCCCCGGGACGGGGGAATGAAAAACTGTTTTTT. It is translated as CASSPPGRGNEKLFF. This sequence joins TRBV19 and TRBJ1-4, with D maybe TRBD1 (5 bases). Germline CDR1 is LNHDA and CDR2 is SQIVND (reference sequence). Trimming shortened V by 5 bases and J by 5 bases, and 15 bases separated the two germline ends. The CDR3 is 15 residues long.

The chain joins TRBV7-2 to TRBJ2-5, with D perhaps matching TRBD1 (6 bases). V lost 1 base and J 7 bases, leaving 13 bases between the germline ends. The CDR3 loop spans 14 amino acids. Per the germline V gene, CDR1 is SGHTA and CDR2 is FQGNSA. The CDR3 sequence: CASSLGTGMGTQYF. The DNA for the CDR3 is TGTGCCAGCAGCTTAGGAACAGGGATGGGGACCCAGTACTTC.

The chain has TRBV6-2 or TRBV6-3 and TRBJ1-2, with 9 positions matching TRBD1. Germline CDR1 is MNHEY and CDR2 is SVGEGT. The V and J ends lost 7 bases and 9 bases, in that order; junction bases with no gene match: 6. The CDR3 extends over 12 amino acids. The CDR3, as DNA: TGTGCCAGCACCCCGGGACAGGGTCGCTACACCTTC. Residues: CASTPGQGRYTF.

This clone was recorded once. This chain joins TRBV7-2 and TRBJ2-5; D call uncertain. Germline V gene lookup returns CDR1 SGHTA and CDR2 FQGNSA. Trimming pared 2 bases from V and 10 bases from J, leaving 8 bases between. This CDR3 is 11 amino acids long. The CDR3 is CASSLYMDQYF. CDR3 nucleotides: TGTGCCAGCAGCTTATACATGGACCAGTACTTC.

V is TRBV18 and J is TRBJ2-2; the D gene is possibly TRBD1 (5 bases). The CDR3 has 15 amino acids. V lost 6 bases, J lost 2 bases, and 13 bases lay in between. CDR1 KGHSH and CDR2 LQKENI come from the germline V gene. CDR3 in amino acids: CASSLDSLNTGELFF. The CDR3 DNA reads as TGTGCCAGCTCCCTAGACAGCCTCAACACCGGGGAGCTGTTTTTT.

The chain is built from TRBV5-1 and TRBJ2-2; D remains ambiguous. The length of the CDR3 is 14 residues. The V gene lost 4 bases and the J gene lost 1 base, with 8 bases spanning the gap. CDR1 is SGHRS and CDR2 is YFSETQ in the germline V gene. The DNA of the CDR3 is TGCGCCAGCAGCCTATCTCAGAACACCGGGGAGCTGTTTTTT. Protein product: CASSLSQNTGELFF. Supplemented by reference TRBV5-1 and TRBJ2-2, the full variable domain reads KAGVTQTPRYLIKTRGQQVTLSCSPISGHRSVSWYQQTPGQGLQFLFEYFSETQRNKGNFPGRFSGRQFSNSRSEMNVSTLELGDSALYLCASSLSQNTGELFFGEGSRLTVL.

This clone was counted only a few times. J is TRBJ1-1 and V is TRBV5-1; D is ambiguous. V was trimmed by 1 base and J by 7 bases, leaving 11 bases between them. The CDR3 length is 13 residues. Germline V gene sequence: CDR1 SGHRS, CDR2 YFSETQ. The CDR3 sequence is CASSLSGLDEAFF. The CDR3 DNA sequence: TGCGCCAGCAGCTTGTCCGGCCTAGATGAAGCTTTCTTT.

This clone was detected only a few times. CDR3 residues: CASSEIRSTKGNYGYTF. In DNA form, the CDR3 reads TGTGCCAGCAGCGAAATCCGGAGCACGAAGGGGAATTACGGCTACACCTTC. The chain combines TRBV11-2 with TRBJ1-2; tentatively, D is TRBD1 (5 bases). From germline, CDR1 is SGHAT and CDR2 FQNNGV. The CDR3 covers 17 residues. V dropped 5 bases and J dropped 8 bases, with 27 bases sitting between them.

This clone has a handful of counts. J is TRBJ1-3 and V is TRBV5-1; 7 positions match TRBD1. Trimming cost V 4 bases and J 1 base; bases outside gene matches: 17. Germline V gives CDR1 SGHRS, CDR2 YFSETQ. The CDR3 has 19 residues. CDR3 in DNA: TGCGCCAGCAGCCCCACGGTAGACAGGGTTCGCGGTTCTGGAAACACCATATATTTT. It specifies CASSPTVDRVRGSGNTIYF.

The chain carries TRBV7-9 and TRBJ2-3; TRBD2 matches 7 bases. The CDR3 is made up of 15 amino acids. Germline V gene data show CDR1 as SEHNR and CDR2 as FQNEAQ (reference sequence). With V trimmed by 5 bases and J by 1 base, 6 bases remained unmatched. The CDR3 nucleotides read TGTGCCAGCAGCCGAGCAGGGAGGGGCACAGATACGCAGTATTTT. This gives the protein CASSRAGRGTDTQYF.

The chain links TRBV3-1 (or the pseudogene TRBV3-2) to TRBJ2-7, with D unresolved. Germline loops: CDR1 LGHDT, CDR2 YNNKEL (reference sequence). Between the trimmed V and J ends, which lost 1 base and 3 bases, there was a span of 10 bases. The CDR3 has 14 residues. The CDR3 bases are TGTGCCAGCAGCCAAGTCGGGCCTTACTACGAGCAGTACTTC. It yields the protein CASSQVGPYYEQYF.

The J gene is TRBJ2-5, the V gene TRBV6-6, with D uncertain. The germline V and J ends were trimmed by 2 bases and 4 bases, with 8 bases remaining between them. The CDR3 length is 13 residues. Germline values: CDR1 MNHNY, CDR2 SVGAGI (reference sequence). The CDR3 nucleotides read TGTGCCAGCAGTTACGGTCTTGGAGAGACCCAGTACTTC. Its protein is CASSYGLGETQYF.

CDR3 nucleotides: TGTGCCAGTAGTATAGAAGGGGTGAACACTGAAGCTTTCTTT. It codes for CASSIEGVNTEAFF. J is TRBJ1-1 and V is TRBV19, with a weak D call TRBD1 (5 bases). The length of the CDR3 is 14 residues. Trimming stripped 0 bases from V and 0 bases from J, with 5 bases between. CDR1 LNHDA and CDR2 SQIVND come from the germline V gene (reference sequence).

The CDR3 DNA is TGCAGTGCTAGAGGAGGGGATACGCAGTATTTT. It is translated as CSARGGDTQYF. The chain combines TRBV20-1 with TRBJ2-3, with a tentative D call TRBD2 (5 bases). Trimming cost V 1 base and J 6 bases, with 5 bases left between them. This CDR3 region has 11 residues. CDR1 and CDR2 from the germline V gene are DFQATT and SNEGSKA (reference sequence).

This clone was observed a single time. This chain links TRBV9 with TRBJ2-5; no reliable D call. Trimming stripped 4 bases from V and 4 bases from J, with 17 bases between. The CDR3 covers 15 residues. Per the germline V gene, CDR1 is SGDLS and CDR2 is YYNGEE. CDR3 residues: CASSLDSGRGETQYF. CDR3 DNA: TGTGCCAGCAGCCTAGACTCTGGCAGAGGAGAGACCCAGTACTTC.

Regarding this clone: The sample contains more than one DNA sequence encoding this CDR3. The chain employs TRBV7-9 and TRBJ2-7; 11 bases line up with TRBD1. The CDR3 has 13 residues. Losses at the gene ends were 5 bases for V and 7 bases for J; bases not matched to a gene: 4. Per the germline V gene, CDR1 is SEHNR and CDR2 is FQNEAQ (reference sequence). This CDR3 reads CASSRGTGGEQYF. CDR3 coding DNA: TGTGCCAGCAGCCGTGGGACAGGGGGGGAGCAGTACTTC.

The chain recombines TRBV19 with TRBJ1-5, with D possibly being TRBD1 (5 bases). The V and J ends lost 5 bases and 6 bases respectively, with 14 bases between them. This CDR3 comprises 14 residues. CDR1 is LNHDA, CDR2 SQIVND, per germline (reference sequence). The CDR3 reads CASSLGREIQPQHF. Written as DNA, the CDR3 is TGTGCCAGTAGTCTCGGCAGGGAGATTCAGCCCCAGCATTTT.

J is TRBJ1-5 and V is TRBV24-1; 10 positions match TRBD1. Trimming cost V 3 bases and J 2 bases; bases outside gene matches: 3. From germline, CDR1 is KGHDR and CDR2 SFDVKD. CDR3 length: 16 residues. CDR3 nucleotides: TGTGCCACCAGTGATAGGACAGGGGGAGGCAATCAGCCCCAGCATTTT. Translation gives CATSDRTGGGNQPQHF.

The J gene is TRBJ1-1, the V gene TRBV6-5, with D possibly matching TRBD1 (5 bases). Trimming cost V 7 bases and J 0 bases, with 12 bases left between them. Germline V lookup: CDR1 MNHEY, CDR2 SVGAGI. CDR3 size: 14 residues. The CDR3, as DNA: TGTGCCAGCATTCGGACACCCATGAACACTGAAGCTTTCTTT. Its protein is CASIRTPMNTEAFF.

This sequence joins TRBV18 and TRBJ2-3; 13 bases fit TRBD2. The CDR3 consists of 17 residues. CDR1 and CDR2 from the germline V gene are KGHSH and LQKENI. V dropped 9 bases and J dropped 4; count of bases not matched to a gene: 13. CDR3 nucleotides: TGTGCCAGTACAACCGGGACTAGCGGGACGGCGGCAGATACGCAGTATTTT. Protein: CASTTGTSGTAADTQYF.